Below are 10 T cell receptor beta chains sequenced from a single sample in a study of cytomegalovirus exposure and HLA in healthy donors. This table comes from immunoSEQ multiplex PCR, and its TCRdb copy is limited to in-frame clones, with some not included. The sample lists fewer than 150,000 clones, just under 85% occurring once. The specimen sequenced was PBMCs. These receptors were collected from a man aged 30-40 years in good health and CMV-seropositive.

The chain links TRBV13 to TRBJ2-5; 7 bases match TRBD2. Losses at the gene ends were 0 bases for V and 2 bases for J; bases not matched to a gene: 0. Germline loops: CDR1 PRHDT, CDR2 FYEKMQ (reference sequence). The CDR3 runs 14 residues. The CDR3 loop is CASSLGGGQETQYF. CDR3 sequence (DNA): TGTGCCAGCAGCTTAGGGGGGGGGCAAGAGACCCAGTACTTC.

V is TRBV7-9 and J is TRBJ1-5; D call uncertain. Trimming removed 4 bases from V and 4 bases from J, with 14 bases in between. This CDR3 comprises 15 residues. Germline V CDR1 and CDR2: SEHNR, FQNEAQ (reference sequence). CDR3 bases: TGTGCCAGCAGCTCCCTTCGGGGTGGAAATCAGCCCCAGCATTTT. Protein product: CASSSLRGGNQPQHF.

V is TRBV5-1 and J is TRBJ2-1; TRBD2 agrees at 11 bases. Per germline, CDR1 SGHRS and CDR2 YFSETQ. With V trimmed by 2 bases and J by 10 bases, 14 bases remained unmatched. The CDR3 runs 17 residues. CDR3 in DNA: TGCGCCAGCAGCTTACTAGCGGGGGCTCCTGTGACCGCGGAGCAGTTCTTC. Protein sequence: CASSLLAGAPVTAEQFF.

The chain combines TRBV6-5 with TRBJ1-2; no definite D call. This CDR3 spans 12 amino acids. V lost 6 bases to trimming and J lost 3 bases, with 8 bases between them. CDR1 is MNHEY, CDR2 SVGAGI, per germline. The CDR3, as DNA: TGTGCCAGCAGGAGGGTCGACTATGGCTACACCTTC. Residues: CASRRVDYGYTF.

The chain joins TRBV9 to TRBJ2-1; 12 bases match TRBD2. The CDR3 covers 15 residues. Trimming removed 3 bases from V and 5 bases from J; junction bases left unmatched: 3. CDR1 is SGDLS and CDR2 is YYNGEE in the germline V gene. The CDR3 nucleotides read TGTGCCAGCAGCGGGGGACTAGCGGGCGACAATGAGCAGTTCTTC. Translation gives CASSGGLAGDNEQFF.

The V gene is TRBV5-4, the J gene TRBJ2-3; 9 bases map to TRBD1. This CDR3 has 14 amino acids. CDR1 and CDR2 (germline): SGHNT, YYREEE (reference sequence). V lost 4 bases and J lost 4; bases outside the gene matches: 4. The CDR3 protein is CASSTGGFADTQYF. CDR3 sequence (DNA): TGTGCCAGCAGCACAGGGGGCTTCGCAGATACGCAGTATTTT.

This chain uses TRBV29-1 with TRBJ2-1, with TRBD2 identical over 12 bases. The CDR3 is made up of 14 amino acids. Germline V gene lookup returns CDR1 SQVTM and CDR2 ANQGSEA. The V segment lost 7 bases and the J segment 7 bases; nucleotides outside the gene matches: 8. This CDR3 is CSAGLAGGRNEQFF. The CDR3 nucleotides read TGCAGCGCGGGGCTAGCGGGAGGGAGAAATGAGCAGTTCTTC.

The sample holds a few counts of this clone. This chain links TRBV7-2 with TRBJ2-5; 8 bases fit TRBD2. The CDR3 consists of 16 residues. J gave up 1 base and V 1 base, and 5 bases lay outside the gene matches. Germline V lookup: CDR1 SGHTA, CDR2 FQGNSA. As DNA, the CDR3 is TGTGCCAGCAGCTTAGGGGGGCTAGCGGGCCAAGAGACCCAGTACTTC. It yields the protein CASSLGGLAGQETQYF.

This clone has just one count. V and J are TRBV2 and TRBJ1-1; no reliable D call. V lost 4 bases, J lost 1 base, and 10 bases lay in between. Germline V gene data show CDR1 as SNHLY and CDR2 as FYNNEI. This CDR3 region has 14 residues. The CDR3 DNA follows: TGTGCCAGCAGTGGGGTAGGAGCGAACACTGAAGCTTTCTTT. This sequence encodes CASSGVGANTEAFF.

The chain is built from TRBV5-1 and TRBJ2-1, with a tentative D call TRBD1 (6 bases). CDR3 length: 13 amino acids. Trimming shortened V by 4 bases and J by 4 bases, and 9 bases separated the two germline ends. Germline V gene data show CDR1 as SGHRS and CDR2 as YFSETQ. CDR3 protein: CASSRDKYNEQFF. The CDR3 coding sequence is TGCGCCAGCAGCCGGGACAAATACAATGAGCAGTTCTTC.